The 25 T cell receptor beta chains below all came from one sample that was sequenced in a study of STAT5B mutations in CD4+ large granular lymphocyte leukemia. The assay was immunoSEQ multiplex PCR, and TCRdb's table has in-frame clones only and misses some. The sample holds some 28,000 clones; 70% to 75% are singletons and the top ten take about 3.1%. The specimen was CD4+ T cells from blood buffy coats. The receptors originated from a human donor in good health.

This clone was found once. The chain carries TRBV28 and TRBJ2-5; D is tentatively TRBD1 or TRBD2 (5 bases each). This CDR3 region has 14 residues. The germline gives CDR1 MDHEN, CDR2 SYDVKM. V lost 5 bases, J lost 4 bases, and 14 bases lay in between. This CDR3 is CASSTTRGGETQYF. The CDR3 DNA follows: TGTGCCAGCAGTACCACGAGGGGCGGAGAGACCCAGTACTTC. The full variable domain, completed using reference TRBV28 and TRBJ2-5, is DVKVTQSSRYLVKRTGEKVFLECVQDMDHENMFWYRQDPGLGLRLIYFSYDVKMKEKGDIPEGYSVSREKKERFSLILESASTNQTSMYLCASSTTRGGETQYFGPGTRLLVL.

The J gene is TRBJ1-5, the V gene TRBV12-5, with D possibly being TRBD1 (6 bases). This CDR3 is 14 amino acids long. Germline V lookup: CDR1 LGHNT, CDR2 FRNRAP. Trimming took 11 bases from V and 1 from J, leaving 15 bases between them. The CDR3 sequence: CARGAVRSNQPQHF. Here the CDR3 DNA reads TGTGCTCGGGGGGCAGTTCGGAGCAATCAGCCCCAGCATTTT.

This chain joins TRBV30 and TRBJ1-2; D remains ambiguous. V was shortened by 0 bases and J by 4 bases, with 9 bases between the two germline ends. The CDR3 length is 13 residues. The germline gives CDR1 GTSNPN, CDR2 SVGIG (reference sequence). CDR3 sequence: CAWSVTDLYGYTF. In DNA form, the CDR3 reads TGTGCCTGGAGTGTAACGGATCTCTATGGCTACACCTTC. The full variable domain, in which reference TRBV30 and TRBJ1-2 provide the parts outside the CDR3, is SQTIHQWPATLVQPVGSPLSLECTVEGTSNPNLYWYRQAAGRGLQLLFYSVGIGQISSEVPQNLSASRPQDRQFILSSKKLLLSDSGFYLCAWSVTDLYGYTFGSGTRLTVV.

The chain joins TRBV5-6 to TRBJ1-2; unclear D gene. The V gene's germline CDR1 is SGHDT and CDR2 YYEEEE. The CDR3 is 17 amino acids. Trimming cost V 2 bases and J 3 bases, with 20 bases left between them. CDR3 amino acids: CASSFSPLSPRDYGYTF. The CDR3 DNA sequence: TGTGCCAGCAGCTTTTCCCCTTTGTCCCCGCGAGACTATGGCTACACCTTC.

The V and J genes are TRBV4-2 and TRBJ2-1; TRBD2 aligns across 9 bases. Germline CDR1 and CDR2: LGHNA and YNFKEQ. This CDR3 contains 16 residues. J was trimmed by 7 bases and V by 5 bases; bases with no gene match: 12. CDR3 DNA sequence: TGTGCCAGCAGCTTCGGGTCCGGGACTAGCCAGAATGAGCAGTTCTTC. Protein product: CASSFGSGTSQNEQFF.

Comments on this clone: One end of the junction is discordant with germline, which a read error may explain. J is TRBJ2-7 and V is TRBV7-7; 8 positions match TRBD1. Germline-derived CDR1 and CDR2 are SSHAT and FNYEAQ (reference sequence). The CDR3 is 14 amino acids. In DNA form, the CDR3 reads TGTGCTAGCAGCTTACGACAGGGGCCCTACGAGCAGTACTTC. It yields the protein CASSLRQGPYEQYF.

The chain uses TRBV4-3 and TRBJ1-1; no clear D gene. The CDR3 totals 13 residues. Trimming removed 1 base at V and 5 bases at J, with 8 bases between. The V gene's germline CDR1 is LGHNA and CDR2 YSLEER. CDR3 bases: TGCGCCAGCAGCCAAGCCCTCGGAACTGAAGCTTTCTTT. Amino acids: CASSQALGTEAFF.

This sequence joins TRBV13 and TRBJ1-1; unclear D gene. Trimming removed 2 bases at V and 3 bases at J, with 10 bases between. This CDR3 is built from 14 residues. Germline-derived CDR1 and CDR2 are PRHDT and FYEKMQ (reference sequence). The CDR3, as DNA: TGTGCCAGCAGCTTACCTATTAAGGACACTGAAGCTTTCTTT. The encoded protein is CASSLPIKDTEAFF.

The chain carries TRBV10-3 and TRBJ2-1; 12 positions agree with TRBD2. The CDR3 has 15 residues. Germline assignment: CDR1 ENHRY and CDR2 SYGVKD. Unmatched junction bases numbered 10, after V lost 10 bases and J lost 6 bases. The CDR3 DNA sequence: TGTGCCACCCAGTCGACTAGCGGGAGACCCAATGAGCAGTTCTTC. Translation gives CATQSTSGRPNEQFF.

The V and J genes are TRBV7-2 and TRBJ2-7; 10 nucleotides line up with TRBD2. The CDR3 contains 16 residues. V dropped 3 bases and J dropped 2; count of bases not matched to a gene: 7. The germline V gene encodes CDR1 SGHTA and CDR2 FQGNSA. The CDR3 bases are TGTGCCAGCAGCTTGGCTAGCGGGAGTTCCGCCTACGAGCAGTACTTC. This translates into CASSLASGSSAYEQYF.

The chain links TRBV6-5 to TRBJ2-3; 7 bases fit TRBD2. This CDR3 region has 15 residues. The germline gives CDR1 MNHEY, CDR2 SVGAGI. J gave up 6 bases and V 6 bases, and 12 bases lay outside the gene matches. The CDR3 nucleotides read TGTGCCAGCAGCCCGCGACTAGCTACTTGGGATACGCAGTATTTT. Translated: CASSPRLATWDTQYF.

The chain links TRBV5-6 to TRBJ1-2, with a tentative D call TRBD1 (6 bases). The V gene's germline CDR1 is SGHDT and CDR2 YYEEEE. V lost 0 bases to trimming and J lost 2 bases, with 14 bases between them. The CDR3 spans 16 residues. The CDR3 region is CASSLAGTRINYGYTF. CDR3 coding DNA: TGTGCCAGCAGCTTGGCCGGGACAAGGATCAACTATGGCTACACCTTC.

This clone has just a few counts. The chain employs TRBV29-1 and TRBJ2-7; 7 bases are shared with TRBD1. The trim removed 6 bases at V and 0 bases at J, leaving 5 bases unmatched. This CDR3 has 13 residues. Germline V gene lookup returns CDR1 SQVTM and CDR2 ANQGSEA. The CDR3 loop reads CSVQGLFSYEQYF. The CDR3 DNA is TGCAGCGTACAGGGGCTTTTCTCCTACGAGCAGTACTTC.

V and J are TRBV28 and TRBJ2-7; 7 bases are a match to TRBD2. This CDR3 is built from 14 residues. After removal of 2 bases from V and 3 bases from J, the junction contained 4 bases not matched to a gene. CDR1 MDHEN and CDR2 SYDVKM come from the germline V gene. The CDR3 protein is CASSLLAVSYEQYF. The CDR3 nucleotides read TGTGCCAGCAGTTTACTAGCGGTAAGCTACGAGCAGTACTTC.

The chain has TRBV12-5 and TRBJ2-5, with 8 bases that match TRBD2. The CDR3 loop spans 13 amino acids. Germline V gives CDR1 LGHNT, CDR2 FRNRAP. V lost 2 bases, J lost 5 bases, and 1 base stayed unmatched. CDR3 sequence (DNA): TGTGCTAGTGGTTTGCCGGGAGGGGAGACCCAGTACTTC. Residues: CASGLPGGETQYF.

This chain joins TRBV18 and TRBJ1-2; TRBD1 is a possible D gene (5 bases). Per germline, CDR1 KGHSH and CDR2 LQKENI. V lost 3 bases to trimming and J lost 8 bases, with 10 bases between them. The CDR3 has 12 residues. CDR3 residues: CASSPSGTGYTF. Here the CDR3 DNA reads TGTGCCAGCTCACCTTCAGGGACCGGCTACACCTTC.

This chain uses TRBV6-5 with TRBJ2-1; 16 nucleotides line up with TRBD2. Unmatched junction bases numbered 10, after V lost 6 bases and J lost 14 bases. Looked up from germline, CDR1 is MNHEY and CDR2 is SVGAGI. The CDR3 runs 15 residues. The CDR3 bases are TGTGCCAGCAGGCGAACCGGGACTAGCGGGAGGGCCGAGTTCTTC. As protein: CASRRTGTSGRAEFF.

This clone has a handful of counts. The chain is built from TRBV4-1 and TRBJ2-2; no clear D. The V and J ends lost 1 base and 0 bases respectively, with 12 bases between them. This CDR3 region has 17 residues. Germline V gene lookup returns CDR1 MGHRA and CDR2 YSYEKL. The CDR3 DNA reads as TGCGCCAGCAGCCAAGGGTACGGGTCCGCGAACACCGGGGAGCTGTTTTTT. It translates to CASSQGYGSANTGELFF.

This rearrangement joins TRBV11-2 to TRBJ1-2; 11 positions agree with TRBD1. The CDR3 has 13 amino acids. V shed 0 bases, J shed 11 bases, and the junction held 2 bases outside the gene matches. Germline loops: CDR1 SGHAT, CDR2 FQNNGV. The CDR3 region is CASSLEDRGLYTF. The CDR3 nucleotides are TGTGCCAGCAGCTTAGAGGACAGGGGGCTGTACACCTTC. The entire variable domain, with the rest obtained from reference TRBV11-2 and TRBJ1-2, is as follows: EAGVAQSPRYKIIEKRQSVAFWCNPISGHATLYWYQQILGQGPKLLIQFQNNGVVDDSQLPKDRFSAERLKGVDSTLKIQPAKLEDSAVYLCASSLEDRGLYTFGSGTRLTVV.

This clone was seen a few times. V usage is TRBV7-2 and J usage is TRBJ2-2; 8 nucleotides align to TRBD2. The V gene's germline CDR1 is SGHTA and CDR2 FQGNSA. The CDR3 totals 16 residues. The V gene end was trimmed by 2 bases and the J gene end by 4 bases; junction bases not matched to a gene: 6. In nucleotides, the CDR3 is TGTGCCAGCAGCTTATCGGGAGGGCATAGCACCGGGGAGCTGTTTTTT. Its protein is CASSLSGGHSTGELFF. Together with reference TRBV7-2 and TRBJ2-2, the CDR3 gives the full variable domain: GAGVSQSPSNKVTEKGKDVELRCDPISGHTALYWYRQSLGQGLEFLIYFQGNSAPDKSGLPSDRFSAERTGGSVSTLTIQRTQQEDSAVYLCASSLSGGHSTGELFFGEGSRLTVL.

The rearrangement links TRBV27 to TRBJ2-4; 7 nucleotides line up with TRBD2. From germline, CDR1 is MNHEY and CDR2 SMNVEV (reference sequence). The trim removed 6 bases at V and 4 bases at J, leaving 9 bases unmatched. The CDR3 loop spans 15 amino acids. The CDR3 DNA is TGTGCCAGCAGGGAGGGCGGGGGTGGGAAAAACATTCAGTACTTC. This encodes CASREGGGGKNIQYF.

Only a few counts were recorded for this clone. This rearrangement joins TRBV5-1 to TRBJ1-1; TRBD1 aligns across 12 bases. J gave up 6 bases and V 3 bases, and 6 bases lay outside the gene matches. This CDR3 is built from 15 residues. Germline V CDR1 and CDR2: SGHRS, YFSETQ. CDR3 amino acids: CASSSPGTGGSEAFF. In DNA form, the CDR3 reads TGCGCCAGCAGCTCTCCCGGGACAGGGGGCTCTGAAGCTTTCTTT.

The chain uses TRBV9 and TRBJ2-7, with a tentative D call TRBD2 (6 bases). Trimming took 3 bases from V and 7 from J, leaving 14 bases between them. The germline gives CDR1 SGDLS, CDR2 YYNGEE. The CDR3 spans 13 residues. The CDR3 DNA reads TGTGCCAGCAGCGAGAGACCCGGAGGGGAGCAGTACTTC. Encoded protein: CASSERPGGEQYF.

The gene calls are TRBV5-1 and TRBJ2-7; D possibly corresponds to TRBD2 (5 bases). Germline V CDR1 and CDR2: SGHRS, YFSETQ. Trimming left V 1 base short and J 3 bases short, with 11 bases between. The CDR3 is 14 amino acids. CDR3 residues: CASSLKLGFYEQYF. The CDR3 DNA follows: TGCGCCAGCAGCTTGAAACTAGGTTTCTACGAGCAGTACTTC.

The gene calls are TRBV5-8 and TRBJ2-3; 11 bases map to TRBD1. This CDR3 has 15 amino acids. With 4 bases clipped from V and 4 bases from J, the junction kept 5 bases outside the gene matches. The germline gives CDR1 SGHTS, CDR2 YDEGEE. The CDR3 region has the DNA TGTGCCAGCAGCCGCGGACAGGGGGCCGCAGATACGCAGTATTTT. This codes for CASSRGQGAADTQYF.